This T cell receptor (beta chain) was captured in a study of blood T cells in healthy people across ages. Background on the study: Template switching retrieved approximately one barcoded beta molecule for each two T cells. Broader study findings: Diversity was estimated from one million T cells, and these estimates were considered underestimates.

Remarks on this clonotype: As yet, its antigen is unknown.

The CDR3 loop spans 15 amino acids. V lost 8 bases and J 3 bases, leaving 17 bases between the germline ends. Germline CDR1 MRHNA, CDR2 SNTAGT. A second about 6 to 11 cycle PCR used barcoded and J-beta primers. Each cDNA molecule carried a tag from a template-switch adaptor that contained 12 random nucleotides. One entry per CDR3 protein, called by TCRdb with MiXCR from the 5' RACE reads. Of roughly 1.9 million distinct CDR3 sequences listed, about 39% were seen once; the top ten hold 23%. Drawing of peripheral blood yielded approximately 10 milliliters from each donor. The clonotype was recovered from a human donor in good health. This chain links TRBV6-4 with TRBJ2-1, with a possible D match to TRBD2 (5 bases). The sample taken for sequencing was blood. The CDR3 here is CASGGGGLNYNEQFF. The CDR3 nucleotides are TGTGCCAGCGGTGGCGGCGGGCTAAACTACAATGAGCAGTTCTTC.